This TCR beta chain was identified during a study of siplizumab effects on memory and regulatory T cells. This clone was found a few times. Its antigen is still unknown. Profiled with immunoSEQ multiplex PCR; TCRdb holds only in-frame clones, not every one. The sample has 100,000 or so clones; 92% are singletons. Study-level results: Mappable alloreactive CD4+ clones averaged approximately 62% Treg-derived with siplizumab versus about 28% in controls. About 80-96% of proliferating CD4+ or CD8+ clones had no assignable naive or memory phenotype.

The specimen sequenced was Tregs sorted from blood. The TCR originated in a human donor in good health.

This CDR3 is CASSLVPTSTDTQYF. CDR3 nucleotides: TGCGCCAGCAGCTTGGTTCCTACCTCCACAGATACGCAGTATTTT. The chain has TRBV5-1 and TRBJ2-3; D remains ambiguous. Germline CDR1 is SGHRS and CDR2 is YFSETQ. V was clipped by 0 bases and J by 2 bases, with 10 bases between them. The CDR3 extends over 15 amino acids.